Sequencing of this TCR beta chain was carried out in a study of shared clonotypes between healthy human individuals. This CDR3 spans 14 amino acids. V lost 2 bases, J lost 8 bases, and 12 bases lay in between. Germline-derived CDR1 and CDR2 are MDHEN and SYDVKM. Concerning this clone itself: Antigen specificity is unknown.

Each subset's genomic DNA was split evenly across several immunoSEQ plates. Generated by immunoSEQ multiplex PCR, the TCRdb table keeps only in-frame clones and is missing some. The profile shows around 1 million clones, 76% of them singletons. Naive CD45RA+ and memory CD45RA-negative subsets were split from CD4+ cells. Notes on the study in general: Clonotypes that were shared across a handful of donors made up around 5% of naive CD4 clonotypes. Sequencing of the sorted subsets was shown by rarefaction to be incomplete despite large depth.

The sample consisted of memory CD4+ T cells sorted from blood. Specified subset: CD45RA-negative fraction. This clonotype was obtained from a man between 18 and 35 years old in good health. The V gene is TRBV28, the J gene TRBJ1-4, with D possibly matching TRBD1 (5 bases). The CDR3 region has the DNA TGTGCCAGCAGTTTAGTCCTGGAGGGGGAAAAACTGTTTTTT. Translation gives CASSLVLEGEKLFF.